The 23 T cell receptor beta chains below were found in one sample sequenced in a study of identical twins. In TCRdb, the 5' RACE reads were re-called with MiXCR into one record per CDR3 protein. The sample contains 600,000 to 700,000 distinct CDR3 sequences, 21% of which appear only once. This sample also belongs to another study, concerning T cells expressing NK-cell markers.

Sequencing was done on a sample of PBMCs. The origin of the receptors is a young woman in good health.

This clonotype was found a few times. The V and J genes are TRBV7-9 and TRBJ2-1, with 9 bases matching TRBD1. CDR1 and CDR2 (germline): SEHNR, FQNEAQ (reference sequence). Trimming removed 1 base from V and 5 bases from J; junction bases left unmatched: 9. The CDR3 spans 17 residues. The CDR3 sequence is CASSLVGTGFFHNEQFF. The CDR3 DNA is TGTGCCAGCAGCTTAGTCGGGACAGGGTTCTTCCACAATGAGCAGTTCTTC.

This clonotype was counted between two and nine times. The CDR3 sequence is CASSSLAVQETQYF. The CDR3 bases are TGTGCCAGCAGTTCCTTAGCGGTCCAAGAGACCCAGTACTTC. The chain joins TRBV12-3 or TRBV12-4 to TRBJ2-5, with a tentative D call TRBD2 (6 bases). CDR3 size: 14 residues. V dropped 4 bases and J dropped 1 base, with 10 bases sitting between them.

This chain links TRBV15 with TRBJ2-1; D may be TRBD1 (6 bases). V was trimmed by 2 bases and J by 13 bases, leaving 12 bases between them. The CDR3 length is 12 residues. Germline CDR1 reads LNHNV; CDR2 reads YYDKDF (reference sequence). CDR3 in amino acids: CATSRNRDDQFF. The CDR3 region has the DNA TGTGCCACCAGCAGAAACAGGGACGATCAGTTCTTC.

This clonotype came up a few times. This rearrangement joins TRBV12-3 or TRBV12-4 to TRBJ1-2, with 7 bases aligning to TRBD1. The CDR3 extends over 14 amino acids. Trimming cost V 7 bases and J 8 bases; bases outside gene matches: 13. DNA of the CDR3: TGTGCCAGCATCCCCTCGGTGACAGGGAAGGGCTACACCTTC. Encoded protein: CASIPSVTGKGYTF.

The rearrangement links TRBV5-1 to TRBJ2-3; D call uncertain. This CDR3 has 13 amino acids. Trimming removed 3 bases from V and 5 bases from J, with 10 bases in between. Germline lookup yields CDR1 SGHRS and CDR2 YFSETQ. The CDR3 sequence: CASSWKDVDTQYF. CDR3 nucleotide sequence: TGCGCCAGCAGCTGGAAGGACGTAGATACGCAGTATTTT. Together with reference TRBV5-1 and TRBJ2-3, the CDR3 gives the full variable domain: KAGVTQTPRYLIKTRGQQVTLSCSPISGHRSVSWYQQTPGQGLQFLFEYFSETQRNKGNFPGRFSGRQFSNSRSEMNVSTLELGDSALYLCASSWKDVDTQYFGPGTRLTVL.

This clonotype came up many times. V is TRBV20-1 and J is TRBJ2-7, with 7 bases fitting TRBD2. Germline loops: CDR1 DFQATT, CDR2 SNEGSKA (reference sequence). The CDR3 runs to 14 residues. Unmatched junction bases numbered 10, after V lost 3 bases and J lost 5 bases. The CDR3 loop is CSARLAGAVHEQYF. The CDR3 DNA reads TGCAGTGCTAGGTTGGCGGGAGCTGTCCACGAGCAGTACTTC.

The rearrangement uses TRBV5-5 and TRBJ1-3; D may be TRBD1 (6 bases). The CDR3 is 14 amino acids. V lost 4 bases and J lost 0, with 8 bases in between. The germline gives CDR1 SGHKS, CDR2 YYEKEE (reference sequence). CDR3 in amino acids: CASSTQGSGNTIYF. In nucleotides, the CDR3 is TGTGCCAGCAGCACACAGGGCTCTGGAAACACCATATATTTT.

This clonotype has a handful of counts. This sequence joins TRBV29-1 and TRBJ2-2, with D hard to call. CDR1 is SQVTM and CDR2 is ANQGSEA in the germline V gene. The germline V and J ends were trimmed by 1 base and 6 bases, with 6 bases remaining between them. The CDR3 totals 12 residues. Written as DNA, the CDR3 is TGCAGCGTTGAAGCCCTTTCCGGGGAGCTGTTTTTT. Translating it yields CSVEALSGELFF.

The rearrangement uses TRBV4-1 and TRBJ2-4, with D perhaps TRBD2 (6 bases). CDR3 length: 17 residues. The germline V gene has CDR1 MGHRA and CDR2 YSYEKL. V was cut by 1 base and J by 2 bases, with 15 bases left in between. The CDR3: CASSQVGGTVTKNIQYF. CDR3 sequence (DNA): TGCGCCAGCAGCCAAGTGGGGGGAACGGTTACCAAAAACATTCAGTACTTC.

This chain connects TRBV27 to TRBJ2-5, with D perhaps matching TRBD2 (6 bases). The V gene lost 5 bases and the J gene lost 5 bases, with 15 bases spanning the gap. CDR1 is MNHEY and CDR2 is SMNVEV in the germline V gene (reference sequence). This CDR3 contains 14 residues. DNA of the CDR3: TGTGCCAGCAGTCCCGGGACTCCCGGGGAGACCCAGTACTTC. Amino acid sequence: CASSPGTPGETQYF.

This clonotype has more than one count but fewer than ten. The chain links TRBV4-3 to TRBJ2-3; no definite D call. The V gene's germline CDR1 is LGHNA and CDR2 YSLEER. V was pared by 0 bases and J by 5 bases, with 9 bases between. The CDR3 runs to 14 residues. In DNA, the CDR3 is TGCGCCAGCAGCCAAGATGCGGACGGAGATACGCAGTATTTT. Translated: CASSQDADGDTQYF.

The CDR3 DNA sequence: TGCAGTGCATGGACCGGATTTAATACCAACGAGCAGTACTTC. Encoded protein: CSAWTGFNTNEQYF. This chain joins TRBV20-1 and TRBJ2-7; D is unresolved. Trimming took 6 bases from V and 5 from J, leaving 20 bases between them. The CDR3 has 14 residues. Per the germline V gene, CDR1 is DFQATT and CDR2 is SNEGSKA (reference sequence).

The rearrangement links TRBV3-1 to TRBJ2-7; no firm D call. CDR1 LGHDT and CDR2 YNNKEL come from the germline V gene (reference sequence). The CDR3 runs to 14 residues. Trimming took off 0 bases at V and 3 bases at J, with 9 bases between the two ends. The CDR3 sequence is CASSQENVGYEQYF. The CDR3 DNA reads TGTGCCAGCAGCCAAGAGAATGTCGGCTACGAGCAGTACTTC.

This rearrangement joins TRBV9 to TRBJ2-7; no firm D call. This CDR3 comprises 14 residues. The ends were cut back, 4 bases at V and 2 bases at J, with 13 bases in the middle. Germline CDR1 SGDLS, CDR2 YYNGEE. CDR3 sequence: CASSPKGFTYEQYF. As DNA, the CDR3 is TGTGCCAGCAGCCCTAAGGGATTCACCTACGAGCAGTACTTC. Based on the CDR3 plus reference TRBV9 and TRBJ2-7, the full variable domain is DSGVTQTPKHLITATGQRVTLRCSPRSGDLSVYWYQQSLDQGLQFLIQYYNGEERAKGNILERFSAQQFPDLHSELNLSSLELGDSALYFCASSPKGFTYEQYFGPGTRLTVT.

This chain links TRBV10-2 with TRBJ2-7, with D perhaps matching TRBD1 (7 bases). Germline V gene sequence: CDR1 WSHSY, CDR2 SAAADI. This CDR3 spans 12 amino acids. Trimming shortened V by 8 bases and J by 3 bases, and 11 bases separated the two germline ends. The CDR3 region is CASLRGDYEQYF. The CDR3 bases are TGCGCCAGCCTCAGGGGGGACTACGAGCAGTACTTC.

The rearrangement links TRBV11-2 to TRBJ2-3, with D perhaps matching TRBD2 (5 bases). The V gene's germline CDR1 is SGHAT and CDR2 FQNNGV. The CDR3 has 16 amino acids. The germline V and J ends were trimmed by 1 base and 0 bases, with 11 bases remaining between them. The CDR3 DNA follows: TGTGCCAGCAGCTTAGTACGGGGAGCTAGCACAGATACGCAGTATTTT. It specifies CASSLVRGASTDTQYF.

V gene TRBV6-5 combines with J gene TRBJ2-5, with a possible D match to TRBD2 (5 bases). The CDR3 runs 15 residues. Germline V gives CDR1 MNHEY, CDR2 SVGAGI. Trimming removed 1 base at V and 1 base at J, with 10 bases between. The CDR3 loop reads CASSYLPGSQETQYF. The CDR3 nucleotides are TGTGCCAGCAGTTACTTGCCGGGGAGCCAAGAGACCCAGTACTTC.

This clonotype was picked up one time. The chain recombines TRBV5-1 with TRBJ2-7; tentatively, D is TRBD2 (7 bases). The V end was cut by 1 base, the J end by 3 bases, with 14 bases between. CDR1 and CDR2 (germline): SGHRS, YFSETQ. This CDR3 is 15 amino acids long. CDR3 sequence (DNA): TGCGCCAGCAGCTTGAATAGGGGGGGTGGCTACGAGCAGTACTTC. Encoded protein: CASSLNRGGGYEQYF.

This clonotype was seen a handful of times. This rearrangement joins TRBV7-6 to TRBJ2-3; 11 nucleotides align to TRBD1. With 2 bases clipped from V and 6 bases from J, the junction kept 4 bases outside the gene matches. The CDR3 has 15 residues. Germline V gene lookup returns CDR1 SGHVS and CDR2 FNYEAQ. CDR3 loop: CASSLSGDRGDTQYF. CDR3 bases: TGTGCCAGCAGCTTATCTGGGGACAGGGGGGATACGCAGTATTTT.

CDR3 sequence (DNA): TGCAGTGCAAAAAACCTAAAAGAGACCCAGTACTTC. Encoded protein: CSAKNLKETQYF. The V gene is TRBV20-1, the J gene TRBJ2-5; no clear D. Trimming cost V 6 bases and J 3 bases, with 11 bases left between them. The CDR3 length is 12 residues. Germline-derived CDR1 and CDR2 are DFQATT and SNEGSKA (reference sequence).

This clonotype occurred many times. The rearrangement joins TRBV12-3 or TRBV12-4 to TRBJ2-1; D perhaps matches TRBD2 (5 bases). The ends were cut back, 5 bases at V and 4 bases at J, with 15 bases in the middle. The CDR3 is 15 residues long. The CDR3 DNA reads TGTGCCAGCAGTAACCTAGCCGGGTTGTACAATGAGCAGTTCTTC. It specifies CASSNLAGLYNEQFF.

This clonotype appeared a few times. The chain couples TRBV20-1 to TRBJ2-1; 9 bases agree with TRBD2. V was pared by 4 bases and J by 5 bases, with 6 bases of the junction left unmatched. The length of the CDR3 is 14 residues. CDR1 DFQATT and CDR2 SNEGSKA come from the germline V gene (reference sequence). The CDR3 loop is CSAKAGGPDNEQFF. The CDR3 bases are TGCAGTGCTAAGGCGGGAGGGCCGGACAATGAGCAGTTCTTC.

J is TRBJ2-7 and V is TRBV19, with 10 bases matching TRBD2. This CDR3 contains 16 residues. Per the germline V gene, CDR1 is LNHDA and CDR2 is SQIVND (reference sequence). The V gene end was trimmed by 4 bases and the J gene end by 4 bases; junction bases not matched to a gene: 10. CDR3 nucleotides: TGTGCCAGTAGTACTGAATGGCTAGCGGGAGCATACGAGCAGTACTTC. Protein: CASSTEWLAGAYEQYF.